One sample yielded the 30 T cell receptor beta chains listed below, sequenced in a study of cytomegalovirus exposure and HLA in healthy donors. The study ran its PCR with 60 Vbeta and 13 Jbeta primers. TCRdb keeps only in-frame clones here, not all; method: immunoSEQ multiplex PCR. This sample has about 130,000 clones, with over 80% found just once. Sequenced: PBMCs. Source of these receptors: a boy younger than 18 in good health and CMV-seronegative.

This clone was recorded only once. The rearrangement uses TRBV27 and TRBJ2-1; 12 nucleotides line up with TRBD2. The junction had 10 bases not matched to a gene; V was cut back by 6 bases and J by 7 bases. CDR1 and CDR2 from the germline V gene are MNHEY and SMNVEV (reference sequence). The CDR3 runs 16 residues. In DNA, the CDR3 is TGTGCCAGCAGCAGACTAGCGGGAGAATTAACAAATGAGCAGTTCTTC. This gives the protein CASSRLAGELTNEQFF.

In this sample, this clone turned up a few times. The V gene is TRBV6-5, the J gene TRBJ1-1; the D is unclear. Per germline, CDR1 MNHEY and CDR2 SVGAGI. CDR3 length: 14 residues. V lost 2 bases and J 0 bases, leaving 7 bases between the germline ends. The CDR3 DNA follows: TGTGCCAGCAGTTACGGCAGAATGAACACTGAAGCTTTCTTT. Translating it yields CASSYGRMNTEAFF.

The J gene is TRBJ1-2, the V gene TRBV5-4; TRBD1 aligns across 10 bases. V lost 4 bases to trimming and J lost 6 bases; unmatched junction nucleotides: 6. Germline lookup yields CDR1 SGHNT and CDR2 YYREEE (reference sequence). The CDR3 spans 14 residues. In nucleotides, the CDR3 is TGTGCCAGCAGCCGCGAGGGACAGGGGCATGGCTACACCTTC. Its translation is CASSREGQGHGYTF.

There are a few counts of this clone. This chain uses TRBV30 with TRBJ1-2; D unclear. The CDR3 contains 12 residues. The germline V gene has CDR1 GTSNPN and CDR2 SVGIG (reference sequence). V lost 3 bases, J lost 4 bases, and 9 bases lay in between. CDR3 sequence reads: CAWSQDSYGYTF. The DNA of the CDR3 is TGTGCCTGGAGCCAAGACTCCTATGGCTACACCTTC. The full variable domain, in which reference TRBV30 and TRBJ1-2 provide the parts outside the CDR3, is SQTIHQWPATLVQPVGSPLSLECTVEGTSNPNLYWYRQAAGRGLQLLFYSVGIGQISSEVPQNLSASRPQDRQFILSSKKLLLSDSGFYLCAWSQDSYGYTFGSGTRLTVV.

The rearrangement uses TRBV7-2 and TRBJ2-7; TRBD1 aligns across 7 bases. CDR1 is SGHTA, CDR2 FQGNSA, per germline. The CDR3 contains 13 residues. Trimming took 8 bases from V and 3 from J; bases not matched to a gene: 7. CDR3 sequence (DNA): TGTGCCAGCCGACCGACAGGGTACTACGAGCAGTACTTC. Translated: CASRPTGYYEQYF.

This chain links TRBV5-6 with TRBJ2-3, with D possibly TRBD2 on 5 matching bases. V was trimmed by 3 bases and J by 0 bases, leaving 17 bases between them. CDR3 length: 17 amino acids. Germline V gives CDR1 SGHDT, CDR2 YYEEEE. The chain's CDR3 is CASSYPGELGSTDTQYF. CDR3 sequence (DNA): TGTGCCAGCAGCTACCCCGGGGAGCTAGGGAGCACAGATACGCAGTATTTT.

The chain recombines TRBV30 with TRBJ2-1; maybe TRBD2 (6 bases). Trimming took 2 bases from V and 4 from J, leaving 12 bases between them. Germline CDR1 reads GTSNPN; CDR2 reads SVGIG (reference sequence). The CDR3 is made up of 14 amino acids. The CDR3 spells CAWSLGLSYNEQFF. CDR3 bases: TGTGCCTGGAGTTTGGGACTCTCATACAATGAGCAGTTCTTC.

CDR3 bases: TGTGCCAGCAGTCCATATCCGGGACAGGGAATAGGTGAAGCTTTCTTT. It translates to CASSPYPGQGIGEAFF. V and J are TRBV25-1 and TRBJ1-1; 9 nucleotides align to TRBD1. The CDR3 sequence is 16 residues long. After removal of 5 bases from V and 7 bases from J, the junction contained 14 bases not matched to a gene. Germline V CDR1 and CDR2: MGHDK, SYGVNS.

V and J are TRBV10-3 and TRBJ2-2; D is undetermined. CDR3 length: 15 residues. V was shortened by 8 bases and J by 0 bases, with 13 bases between the two germline ends. Germline V CDR1 and CDR2: ENHRY, SYGVKD. The DNA for the CDR3 is TGTGCCATCCAGTTGTTGGGCGCGAACACCGGGGAGCTGTTTTTT. It is translated as CAIQLLGANTGELFF.

The chain has TRBV7-9 and TRBJ2-7; 12 positions agree with TRBD2. This CDR3 is built from 15 residues. CDR1 is SEHNR, CDR2 FQNEAQ, per germline (reference sequence). The J segment lost 4 bases and the V segment lost 3 bases, leaving 4 bases of the junction unmatched. The CDR3 sequence is CASSLWGTSGYEQYF. CDR3 in DNA: TGTGCCAGCAGCTTGTGGGGGACTAGCGGGTACGAGCAGTACTTC.

The rearrangement joins TRBV10-3 to TRBJ2-1; 10 bases map to TRBD1. V lost 9 bases to trimming and J lost 7 bases; unmatched junction nucleotides: 9. The CDR3 has 14 amino acids. Germline V gene lookup returns CDR1 ENHRY and CDR2 SYGVKD. The CDR3 DNA follows: TGTGCCATTACCGACAGGGGGCGGTCGAATGAGCAGTTCTTC. This encodes CAITDRGRSNEQFF.

V is TRBV7-2 and J is TRBJ2-3; maybe TRBD2 (5 bases). CDR1 SGHTA and CDR2 FQGNSA come from the germline V gene. The V and J ends lost 2 bases and 0 bases respectively, with 9 bases between them. The CDR3 has 15 residues. The CDR3 DNA is TGTGCCAGCAGCTTAAATCCGGGAAGCACAGATACGCAGTATTTT. The encoded protein is CASSLNPGSTDTQYF.

This chain uses TRBV5-1 with TRBJ2-3, with TRBD1 identical over 7 bases. V shed 0 bases and J 5 bases; nucleotides not matched to a gene: 6. The CDR3 is made up of 15 amino acids. CDR1 and CDR2 from the germline V gene are SGHRS and YFSETQ. The CDR3 here is CASSLGDRAGDTQYF. The CDR3 DNA sequence: TGCGCCAGCAGCTTGGGCGACAGGGCTGGAGATACGCAGTATTTT. Full variable domain (remainder filled in from reference TRBV5-1 and TRBJ2-3): KAGVTQTPRYLIKTRGQQVTLSCSPISGHRSVSWYQQTPGQGLQFLFEYFSETQRNKGNFPGRFSGRQFSNSRSEMNVSTLELGDSALYLCASSLGDRAGDTQYFGPGTRLTVL.

Written as DNA, the CDR3 is TGTGCCAGCAGTTACGGGGCGGGAGAGGAGCAGTTCTTC. This codes for CASSYGAGEEQFF. The rearrangement uses TRBV6-6 and TRBJ2-1, with TRBD2 matching over 7 bases. The V gene's germline CDR1 is MNHNY and CDR2 SVGAGI (reference sequence). V trimming: 2 bases; J trimming: 10 bases; junction bases outside the gene matches: 5. The CDR3 has 13 residues.

In its sample, this clone was seen a few times. The rearrangement links TRBV7-9 to TRBJ2-7; D ambiguous. V lost 5 bases and J 3 bases, leaving 8 bases between the germline ends. CDR3 length equals 12 residues. Looked up from germline, CDR1 is SEHNR and CDR2 is FQNEAQ (reference sequence). CDR3 protein: CASSPTVYEQYF. The CDR3 DNA follows: TGTGCCAGCAGCCCCACTGTCTACGAGCAGTACTTC.

The gene calls are TRBV7-8 and TRBJ2-7; D call uncertain. CDR1 and CDR2 (germline): SGHVS, FQNEAQ. The length of the CDR3 is 13 residues. V lost 4 bases, J lost 3 bases, and 10 bases lay in between. The CDR3 loop reads CASSSERGYEQYF. The CDR3 nucleotides read TGTGCCAGCAGCTCCGAACGAGGCTACGAGCAGTACTTC.

The V call is TRBV19, the J call TRBJ1-2; D is uncertain. CDR3 size: 13 residues. Trimming removed 1 base from V and 2 bases from J, with 5 bases in between. Per germline, CDR1 LNHDA and CDR2 SQIVND (reference sequence). The CDR3 DNA reads TGTGCCAGTAGTATAGTTACAAACTATGGCTACACCTTC. It is translated as CASSIVTNYGYTF.

The rearrangement uses TRBV4-3 and TRBJ2-1, with TRBD2 matching 12 bases. J gave up 10 bases and V 3 bases, and 13 bases lay outside the gene matches. Germline CDR1 is LGHNA and CDR2 is YSLEER. The CDR3 loop spans 17 amino acids. CDR3 nucleotides: TGCGCCAGCAGCCAGGGCCCCAAGACTAGCGGGAGTTTGGAGCAGTTCTTC. Translated, it gives CASSQGPKTSGSLEQFF.

In its sample, this clone was seen once. The chain joins TRBV5-1 to TRBJ2-1, with TRBD1 identical over 7 bases. The ends lost 3 bases at V and 5 bases at J; junction bases unmatched: 2. The CDR3 contains 13 residues. Germline-derived CDR1 and CDR2 are SGHRS and YFSETQ. The CDR3 is CASSWGQNNEQFF. CDR3 nucleotides: TGCGCCAGCAGCTGGGGACAGAACAATGAGCAGTTCTTC.

The rearrangement links TRBV4-1 to TRBJ1-2, with 10 bases aligning to TRBD1. Germline V lookup: CDR1 MGHRA, CDR2 YSYEKL. The CDR3 is 16 amino acids. Losses at the gene ends were 6 bases for V and 4 bases for J; bases not matched to a gene: 11. The DNA for the CDR3 is TGCGCCAGCAGGAGCCCCGGGACAGGGGCCGTCTATGGCTACACCTTC. It encodes CASRSPGTGAVYGYTF.

The V call is TRBV6-5, the J call TRBJ1-1; TRBD1 matches at 7 bases. The V gene end was trimmed by 5 bases and the J gene end by 1 base; junction bases not matched to a gene: 4. This CDR3 is built from 14 residues. The germline gives CDR1 MNHEY, CDR2 SVGAGI. CDR3 sequence: CASSPQGKNTEAFF. The CDR3 nucleotides read TGTGCCAGCAGTCCACAGGGGAAGAACACTGAAGCTTTCTTT.

This chain joins TRBV28 and TRBJ1-1, with a weak D call TRBD1 (6 bases). CDR1 MDHEN and CDR2 SYDVKM come from the germline V gene. Trimming left V 2 bases short and J 0 bases short, with 10 bases between. The CDR3 runs to 15 residues. In DNA, the CDR3 is TGTGCCAGCAGTTTAGGGGGGGCAATGAACACTGAAGCTTTCTTT. Amino acids: CASSLGGAMNTEAFF. The full variable domain, with the rest looked up from reference TRBV28 and TRBJ1-1, is DVKVTQSSRYLVKRTGEKVFLECVQDMDHENMFWYRQDPGLGLRLIYFSYDVKMKEKGDIPEGYSVSREKKERFSLILESASTNQTSMYLCASSLGGAMNTEAFFGQGTRLTVV.

This chain joins TRBV19 and TRBJ2-3, with TRBD1 identical over 9 bases. The CDR3 spans 15 residues. The germline CDR1 and CDR2 sequences are LNHDA and SQIVND (reference sequence). J lost 2 bases, V lost 3 bases, and 3 bases had no gene match. In DNA form, the CDR3 reads TGTGCCAGTAGTATCGGACAGGGGACCACAGATACGCAGTATTTT. This translates into CASSIGQGTTDTQYF.

This clone was counted a few times. The V gene is TRBV4-1, the J gene TRBJ2-7, with 9 bases that match TRBD1. The CDR3 consists of 17 residues. V dropped 3 bases and J dropped 5; count of bases not matched to a gene: 14. Germline lookup yields CDR1 MGHRA and CDR2 YSYEKL. The chain's CDR3 is CASSQVIQGARLNEQYF. The CDR3 nucleotides read TGCGCCAGCAGCCAGGTTATACAGGGGGCGCGTCTGAACGAGCAGTACTTC.

The chain is built from TRBV5-6 and TRBJ2-7, with 7 bases matching TRBD2. The junction had 8 bases not matched to a gene; V was cut back by 4 bases and J by 4 bases. Germline V lookup: CDR1 SGHDT, CDR2 YYEEEE. The CDR3 contains 14 residues. The CDR3 spells CASSRLAGGYEQYF. CDR3 nucleotide sequence: TGTGCCAGCAGCAGACTAGCTGGTGGGTACGAGCAGTACTTC.

The chain couples TRBV28 to TRBJ1-2; TRBD1 might be the D (5 bases). Germline CDR1 and CDR2: MDHEN and SYDVKM. The CDR3 spans 13 residues. Trimming removed 3 bases from V and 0 bases from J, with 5 bases in between. This CDR3 reads CASSLTANYGYTF. CDR3 nucleotides: TGTGCCAGCAGTTTGACAGCTAACTATGGCTACACCTTC.

J is TRBJ2-2 and V is TRBV19, with 8 bases lining up with TRBD1. There are 14 residues in the CDR3. V was clipped by 11 bases and J by 1 base; unmatched bases: 6. Germline CDR1 reads LNHDA; CDR2 reads SQIVND (reference sequence). CDR3 sequence: CAVQGVKNTGELFF. The CDR3 DNA sequence: TGTGCCGTACAGGGGGTAAAGAACACCGGGGAGCTGTTTTTT.

The rearrangement joins TRBV2 to TRBJ1-4; D is undetermined. Germline V lookup: CDR1 SNHLY, CDR2 FYNNEI. The CDR3 extends over 12 amino acids. V lost 8 bases and J lost 2, with 6 bases in between. The CDR3 DNA reads TGTGCCAGCGGAGCGACTAATGAAAAACTGTTTTTT. It yields the protein CASGATNEKLFF. The full variable domain, rest sourced from reference TRBV2 and TRBJ1-4, is EPEVTQTPSHQVTQMGQEVILRCVPISNHLYFYWYRQILGQKVEFLVSFYNNEISEKSEIFDDQFSVERPDGSNFTLKIRSTKLEDSAMYFCASGATNEKLFFGSGTQLSVL.

The chain recombines TRBV6-1 with TRBJ2-1; 10 bases match TRBD2. J was trimmed by 0 bases and V by 10 bases; bases with no gene match: 6. The CDR3 covers 15 residues. Per the germline V gene, CDR1 is MNHNS and CDR2 is SASEGT. This CDR3 is CATTGTSDSYNEQFF. CDR3 nucleotide sequence: TGTGCCACAACCGGGACTAGCGACTCCTACAATGAGCAGTTCTTC.

This clone has a handful of counts. The chain joins TRBV6-4 to TRBJ1-1, with D uncertain. The CDR3 covers 13 residues. Trimming removed 4 bases at V and 0 bases at J, with 6 bases between. Germline CDR1 MRHNA, CDR2 SNTAGT. The CDR3 sequence: CASSVEMNTEAFF. DNA for the CDR3: TGTGCCAGCAGTGTCGAGATGAACACTGAAGCTTTCTTT.